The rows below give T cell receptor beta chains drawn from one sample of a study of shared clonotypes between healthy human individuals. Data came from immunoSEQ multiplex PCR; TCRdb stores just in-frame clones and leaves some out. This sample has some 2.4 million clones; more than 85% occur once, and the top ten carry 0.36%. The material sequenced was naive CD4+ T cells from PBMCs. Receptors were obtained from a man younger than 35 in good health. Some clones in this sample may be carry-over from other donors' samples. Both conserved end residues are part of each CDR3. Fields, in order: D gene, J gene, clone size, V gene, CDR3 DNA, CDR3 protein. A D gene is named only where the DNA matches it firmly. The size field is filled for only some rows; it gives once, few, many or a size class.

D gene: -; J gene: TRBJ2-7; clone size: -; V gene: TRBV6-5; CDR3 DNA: TGTGCCAGCAGTGTGCGGGGAGATGCCTACGAGCAGTACTTC; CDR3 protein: CASSVRGDAYEQYF
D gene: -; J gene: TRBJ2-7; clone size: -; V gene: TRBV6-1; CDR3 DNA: TGTGCCAGCAGCGACTCCTACGAGCAGTACTTC; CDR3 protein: CASSDSYEQYF
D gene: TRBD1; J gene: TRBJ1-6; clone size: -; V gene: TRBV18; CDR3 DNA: TGTGCCAGCTCACCGAAAGACAGGGAGCCCAGTTCACCCCTCCACTTT; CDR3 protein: CASSPKDREPSSPLHF
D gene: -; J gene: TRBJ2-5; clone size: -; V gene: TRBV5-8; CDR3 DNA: TGTGCCAGCAGCACCCGAGGTAGAAAAGAGACCCAGTACTTC; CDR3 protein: CASSTRGRKETQYF
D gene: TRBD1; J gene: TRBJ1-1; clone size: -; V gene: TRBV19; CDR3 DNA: TGTGCCAGTAGTATCCAAACCCGGACAGGGCTGAGGTTGTGGATGAGTAGGGCTTTCTTT; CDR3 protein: CASSIQTRTGLRLWMSRAFF
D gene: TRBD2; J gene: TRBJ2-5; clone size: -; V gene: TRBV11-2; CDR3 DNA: TGTGCCAGCAGCTTAGAGGTTAGCGGGGCGGCCCAGTACTTC; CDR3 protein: CASSLEVSGAAQYF
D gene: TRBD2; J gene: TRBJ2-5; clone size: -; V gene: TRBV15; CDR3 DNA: TGTGCCACCAGCACAACCCACACTAGCGGGAGGGGGGAGACCCAGTACTTC; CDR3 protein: CATSTTHTSGRGETQYF
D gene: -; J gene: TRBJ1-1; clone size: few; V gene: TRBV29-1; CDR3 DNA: TGCAGCACGAGGACAGTAGATCACCGCGAAGCTTTCTTT; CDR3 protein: CSTRTVDHREAFF
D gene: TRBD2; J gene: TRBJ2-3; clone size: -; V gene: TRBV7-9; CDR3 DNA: TGTGCCAGCAGCTTCCCTAGCGGGAGGGCCGAATGGGGCACAGATACGCAGTATTTT; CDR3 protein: CASSFPSGRAEWGTDTQYF
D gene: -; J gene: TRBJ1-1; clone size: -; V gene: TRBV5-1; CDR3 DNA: TGCGCCAGCAGCTTGGGGAGCGGGGTCGGGACTGAAGCTTTCTTT; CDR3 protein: CASSLGSGVGTEAFF
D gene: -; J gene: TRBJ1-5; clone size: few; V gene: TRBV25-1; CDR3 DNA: TGTGCCAGCAGTCCGGGGGACTTTCAGCCCCAGCATTTT; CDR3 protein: CASSPGDFQPQHF
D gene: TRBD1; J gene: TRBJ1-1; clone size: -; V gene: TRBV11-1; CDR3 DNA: TGTGCCAGCAGCTCCGAAACAGGGGGGTACACTGAAGCTTTCTTT; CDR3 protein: CASSSETGGYTEAFF
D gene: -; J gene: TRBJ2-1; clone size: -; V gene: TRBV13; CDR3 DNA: TGTGCCAGCAGCCTTACCCGGGCTAGACTATCCTACAATGAGCAGTTCTTC; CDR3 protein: CASSLTRARLSYNEQFF
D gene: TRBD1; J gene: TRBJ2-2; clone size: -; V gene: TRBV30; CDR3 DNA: TGTGCCTGGAGGGGACAGGGGCGGGCCGGGGAGCTGTTTTTT; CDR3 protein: CAWRGQGRAGELFF
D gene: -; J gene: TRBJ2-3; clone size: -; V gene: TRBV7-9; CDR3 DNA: TGTGCCAGCAGCTTATCAGCGGCAGCAGATACGCAGTATTTT; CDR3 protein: CASSLSAAADTQYF
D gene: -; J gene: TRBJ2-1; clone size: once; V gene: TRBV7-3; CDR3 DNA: TGTGCCAGCAGCCCCGCTCTAGCAGGCAACAATGAGCAGTTCTTC; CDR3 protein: CASSPALAGNNEQFF
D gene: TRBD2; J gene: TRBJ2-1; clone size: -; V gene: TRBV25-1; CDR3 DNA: TGTGCCAGCAGTGACATAACTAGCGGGACTCCGTACAATGAGCAGTTCTTC; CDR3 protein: CASSDITSGTPYNEQFF
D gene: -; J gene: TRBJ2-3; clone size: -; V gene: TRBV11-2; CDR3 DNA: TGTGCCAGCAGCTTAGATCCTGCAGGAGATACGCAGTATTTT; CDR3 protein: CASSLDPAGDTQYF
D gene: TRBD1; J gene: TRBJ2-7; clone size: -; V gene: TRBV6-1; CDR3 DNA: TGTGCCAGCAGCGGGGACAGGGCCATGGGGTACGAGCAGTACTTC; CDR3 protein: CASSGDRAMGYEQYF
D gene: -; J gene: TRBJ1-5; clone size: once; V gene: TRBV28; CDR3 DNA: TGTGCCAGCAGTTTAACGGGACAAAGCAATCAGCCCCAGCATTTT; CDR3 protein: CASSLTGQSNQPQHF
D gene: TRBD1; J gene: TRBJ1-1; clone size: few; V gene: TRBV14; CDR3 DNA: TGTGCCAGCAGCCAACAGGGGGTGACTGAAGCTTTCTTT; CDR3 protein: CASSQQGVTEAFF
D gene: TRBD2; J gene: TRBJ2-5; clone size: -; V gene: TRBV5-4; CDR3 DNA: TGTGCCAGCAGCACGGGACTAGCAGGCGAGACCCAGTACTTC; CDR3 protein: CASSTGLAGETQYF
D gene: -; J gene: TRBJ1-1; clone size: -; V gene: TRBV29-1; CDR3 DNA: TGCAGCGTTGAACCAGGCACTGAAGCTTTCTTT; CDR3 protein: CSVEPGTEAFF
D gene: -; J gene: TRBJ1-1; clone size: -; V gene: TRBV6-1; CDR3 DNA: TGTGCCAGCTTAGGACGGGATGAAGCTTTCTTT; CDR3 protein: CASLGRDEAFF
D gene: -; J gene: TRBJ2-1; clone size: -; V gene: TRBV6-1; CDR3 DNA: TGTGCCAGCACCAAGACCGCGGGACAGCCGGATGAGCAGTTCTTC; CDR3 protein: CASTKTAGQPDEQFF
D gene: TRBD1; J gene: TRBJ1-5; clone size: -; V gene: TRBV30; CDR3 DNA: TGTGCCTTCTCCGGGACAGTCAATCAGCCCCAGCATTTT; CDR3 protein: CAFSGTVNQPQHF
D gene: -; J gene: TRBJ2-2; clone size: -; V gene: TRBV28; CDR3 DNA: TGTGCCAGCAGTTCCCCTAGCGCAGGTCGGGACGGGGAGCTGTTTTTT; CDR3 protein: CASSSPSAGRDGELFF
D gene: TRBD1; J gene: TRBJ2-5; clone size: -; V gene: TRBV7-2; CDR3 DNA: TGTGCCAGCAGCAGGACAGGGCTCTTTCAAGAGACCCAGTACTTC; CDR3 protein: CASSRTGLFQETQYF
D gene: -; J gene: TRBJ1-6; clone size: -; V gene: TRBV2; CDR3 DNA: TGTGCCAGCAGTGGGAACTTGAATTCACCCCTCCACTTT; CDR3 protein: CASSGNLNSPLHF
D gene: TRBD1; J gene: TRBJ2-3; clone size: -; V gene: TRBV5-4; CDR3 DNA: TGTGCCAGCAGCCGGGGACAGGCCAAGGCAGATACGCAGTATTTT; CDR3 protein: CASSRGQAKADTQYF
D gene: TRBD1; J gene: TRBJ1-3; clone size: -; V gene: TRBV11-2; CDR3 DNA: TGTGCCAGCAGTTTTGGGACAGGGGGTAGAAACACCATATATTTT; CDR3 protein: CASSFGTGGRNTIYF
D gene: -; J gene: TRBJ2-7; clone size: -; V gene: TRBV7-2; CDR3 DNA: TGTGCCAGCAGCTTAACGGGCCGCGAGCAGTACTTC; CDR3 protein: CASSLTGREQYF
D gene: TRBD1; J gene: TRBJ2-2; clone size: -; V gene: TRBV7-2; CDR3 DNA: TGTGCCAGCAGCTCGCCGGACAGGGGGCAGACCGGGGAGCTGTTTTTT; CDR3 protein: CASSSPDRGQTGELFF
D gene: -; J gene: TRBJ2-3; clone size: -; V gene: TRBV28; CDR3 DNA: TGTGCCAGCAGTTCCCGGGACCGCGCAGATACGCAGTATTTT; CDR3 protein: CASSSRDRADTQYF
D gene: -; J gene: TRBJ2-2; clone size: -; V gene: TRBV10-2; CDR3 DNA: TGCGCCAGCAGTGGGACTTACACCGGGGAGCTGTTTTTT; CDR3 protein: CASSGTYTGELFF
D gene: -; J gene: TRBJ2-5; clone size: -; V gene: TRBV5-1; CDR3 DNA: TGCGCCAGCAGCTCTAGTTCTCCTTCCGAAGAGACCCAGTACTTC; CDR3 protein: CASSSSSPSEETQYF
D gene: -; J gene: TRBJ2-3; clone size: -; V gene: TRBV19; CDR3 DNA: TGTGCCAGTAGTATTGGGCTAGGGACGCAGTATTTT; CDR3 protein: CASSIGLGTQYF
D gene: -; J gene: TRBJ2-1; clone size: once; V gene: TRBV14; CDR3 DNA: TGTGCCAGCAGCCAAGTTGCAGGGGCCTACAATGAGCAGTTCTTC; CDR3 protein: CASSQVAGAYNEQFF
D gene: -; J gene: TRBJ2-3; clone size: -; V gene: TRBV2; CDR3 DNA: TGTGCCAGCAGTGAAGGGAGTTCTGGCACAGATACGCAGTATTTT; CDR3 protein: CASSEGSSGTDTQYF
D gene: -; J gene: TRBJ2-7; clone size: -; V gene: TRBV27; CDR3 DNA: TGTGCCAGCAGTTTATCCGGGTACTCCTACGAGCAGTACTTC; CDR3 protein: CASSLSGYSYEQYF
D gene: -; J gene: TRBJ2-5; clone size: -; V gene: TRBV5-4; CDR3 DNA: TGTGCCAGCAGCTTGGGGGGGACACTACAAGAGACCCAGTACTTC; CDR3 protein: CASSLGGTLQETQYF
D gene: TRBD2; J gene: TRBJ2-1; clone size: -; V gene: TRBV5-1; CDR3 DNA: TGCGCCAGCAGCTTGGAGAGCGGGATCTACAATGAGCAGTTCTTC; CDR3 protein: CASSLESGIYNEQFF
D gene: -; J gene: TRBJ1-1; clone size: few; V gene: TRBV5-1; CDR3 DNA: TGCGCCAGCAGGACCGGTCGGGACACTGAAGCTTTCTTT; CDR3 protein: CASRTGRDTEAFF
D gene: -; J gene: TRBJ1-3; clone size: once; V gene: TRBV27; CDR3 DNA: TGTGCCAGTGTACTTTTAGGGGCGAAATCCTCTGGAAACACCATATATTTT; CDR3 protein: CASVLLGAKSSGNTIYF
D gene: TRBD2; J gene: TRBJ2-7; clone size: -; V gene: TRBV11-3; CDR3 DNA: TGTGCCAGCAGCGGCGGGACTAGCGGGAAGCAGTACTTC; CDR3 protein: CASSGGTSGKQYF
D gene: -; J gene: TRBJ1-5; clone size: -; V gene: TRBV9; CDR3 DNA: TGTGCCAGCAGCCCAGGGGCCACCTCGGGGCAGCCCCAGCATTTT; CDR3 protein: CASSPGATSGQPQHF
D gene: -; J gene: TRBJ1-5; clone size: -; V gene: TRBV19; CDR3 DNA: TGTGCCAGTAGTGACACCCCGGGGAACAATCAGCCCCAGCATTTT; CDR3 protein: CASSDTPGNNQPQHF
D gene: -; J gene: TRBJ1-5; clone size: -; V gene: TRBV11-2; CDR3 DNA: TGTGCCAGCAGCTCTCCGGGTCAGCCCCAGCATTTT; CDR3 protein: CASSSPGQPQHF
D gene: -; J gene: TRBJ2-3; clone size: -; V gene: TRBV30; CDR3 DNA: TGTGCCTGGGGACCTCGGGGGACGCAGTATTTT; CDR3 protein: CAWGPRGTQYF
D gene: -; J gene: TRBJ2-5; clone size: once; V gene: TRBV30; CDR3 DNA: TGTGCCTGGAGTGGTAGAGTTCGGGGGACCCAGTACTTC; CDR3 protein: CAWSGRVRGTQYF